This paragraph covers one T cell receptor (beta chain) sequence. The germline V gene encodes CDR1 MNHNS and CDR2 SASEGT. The CDR3 is made up of 14 amino acids. V was pared by 2 bases and J by 6 bases, with 3 bases of the junction left unmatched. The data derive from a study of vaccination and CD4 T cells after COVID-19. The time point was: late sampling 161 to 241 days after vaccination in a few convalescent patients. TCRdb re-called the PCR reads with MiXCR, one entry per CDR3 protein. Of 31,000 or so distinct CDR3 sequences listed, about 50% are singletons. This receptor was taken from a human donor who had recovered from COVID-19. The sequencing here drew on CD4+ T cells from blood, taken about 7 months after SARS-CoV-2 vaccination. The gene calls are TRBV6-1 and TRBJ2-1; 8 bases agree with TRBD2. CDR3 in amino acids: CASSEPGGPNEQFF. CDR3 DNA: TGTGCCAGCAGTGAACCGGGAGGGCCCAATGAGCAGTTCTTC.